The 22 T cell receptor beta chains reported below all come from one sample, sequenced in a study of immune evolution from preneoplasia to lung adenocarcinoma. Sequenced by immunoSEQ multiplex PCR; TCRdb stores in-frame clones only, minus some. The repertoire holds 7,300 or so clones, with roughly 72% as singletons. Sample: FFPE lung adenocarcinoma in situ tissue. The source of these receptors is a donor at least 70 years old with lung adenocarcinoma. Some clones in this sample may be carry-over from other donors' samples.

The chain recombines TRBV7-8 with TRBJ2-7; 7 bases map to TRBD1. V lost 3 bases to trimming and J lost 2 bases; unmatched junction nucleotides: 7. The CDR3 has 15 residues. Germline V gene data show CDR1 as SGHVS and CDR2 as FQNEAQ. The CDR3 coding sequence is TGTGCCAGCAGCTTGACAGGGTTGGGGGCCTACGAGCAGTACTTC. Amino acids: CASSLTGLGAYEQYF. The full variable domain, its missing parts supplied by reference TRBV7-8 and TRBJ2-7, is GAGVSQSPRYKVAKRGQDVALRCDPISGHVSLFWYQQALGQGPEFLTYFQNEAQLDKSGLPSDRFFAERPEGSVSTLKIQRTQQEDSAVYLCASSLTGLGAYEQYFGPGTRLTVT.

The chain joins TRBV28 to TRBJ1-4; 7 nucleotides agree with TRBD1. The V gene's germline CDR1 is MDHEN and CDR2 SYDVKM. This CDR3 region has 14 residues. J gave up 10 bases and V 5 bases, and 10 bases lay outside the gene matches. The CDR3 DNA sequence: TGTGCCAGCAGTCCGACAGGGCTGTACGTAAAACTGTTTTTT. Translating it yields CASSPTGLYVKLFF.

The chain links TRBV5-1 to TRBJ2-1; 13 positions agree with TRBD2. CDR1 is SGHRS and CDR2 is YFSETQ in the germline V gene. Germline trimming cut 3 bases from V and 6 bases from J; bases unmatched to any gene: 3. The CDR3 totals 15 residues. CDR3 loop: CASSSGLAGLNEQFF. The CDR3 DNA reads TGCGCCAGCAGCTCGGGACTAGCGGGACTCAATGAGCAGTTCTTC.

The chain links TRBV6-5 to TRBJ1-2; no clear D gene. Per the germline V gene, CDR1 is MNHEY and CDR2 is SVGAGI. Trimming pared 0 bases from V and 7 bases from J, leaving 18 bases between. The CDR3 is 16 amino acids. CDR3: CASSYSPGITFRGYTF. The CDR3 bases are TGTGCCAGCAGTTACTCGCCGGGCATTACTTTCCGTGGCTACACCTTC.

The chain recombines TRBV19 with TRBJ2-3; no definite D call. The CDR3 consists of 11 residues. The ends were cut back, 4 bases at V and 4 bases at J, with 3 bases in the middle. Germline V CDR1 and CDR2: LNHDA, SQIVND (reference sequence). CDR3 DNA: TGTGCCAGTAGTAGGGCAGATACGCAGTATTTT. This gives the protein CASSRADTQYF.

This chain connects TRBV6-1 to TRBJ1-1; D remains unclear. The length of the CDR3 is 12 residues. Trimming shortened V by 6 bases and J by 5 bases, and 10 bases separated the two germline ends. CDR1 is MNHNS and CDR2 is SASEGT in the germline V gene. Here the CDR3 reads CASSIWPTEAFF. DNA of the CDR3: TGTGCCAGCAGCATCTGGCCGACTGAAGCTTTCTTT.

J is TRBJ2-1 and V is TRBV5-1, with a possible D match to TRBD2 (7 bases). From germline, CDR1 is SGHRS and CDR2 YFSETQ. The CDR3 is 15 residues long. Trimming pared 5 bases from V and 4 bases from J, leaving 16 bases between. DNA of the CDR3: TGCGCCAGCAGATCCGCGGGGGCCTCGTACAATGAGCAGTTCTTC. It is translated as CASRSAGASYNEQFF.

The chain joins TRBV7-9 to TRBJ1-3; D is uncertain. Trimming took off 5 bases at V and 0 bases at J, with 11 bases between the two ends. Germline assignment: CDR1 SEHNR and CDR2 FQNEAQ (reference sequence). This CDR3 comprises 15 residues. The CDR3 nucleotides read TGTGCCAGCAGCCCCGCACAGAGCTCTGGAAACACCATATATTTT. As protein: CASSPAQSSGNTIYF.

This chain joins TRBV29-1 and TRBJ1-1; D is ambiguous. The CDR3 length is 13 residues. Trimming removed 3 bases at V and 4 bases at J, with 12 bases between. Germline assignment: CDR1 SQVTM and CDR2 ANQGSEA. The CDR3 sequence: CSVDPGLFTEAFF. DNA of the CDR3: TGCAGCGTTGACCCAGGTTTGTTCACTGAAGCTTTCTTT.

This clone was seen only once. The chain recombines TRBV27 with TRBJ1-1; possibly TRBD1 for D (5 bases). CDR3 size: 15 residues. With 6 bases removed from V and 1 base from J, the gap between germline ends came to 15 bases. From germline, CDR1 is MNHEY and CDR2 SMNVEV (reference sequence). The DNA of the CDR3 is TGTGCCAGCAGCTCCCCGACAGCCCAGAACACTGAAGCTTTCTTT. This encodes CASSSPTAQNTEAFF.

The chain uses TRBV30 and TRBJ1-6; 7 bases align to TRBD1. The germline V gene encodes CDR1 GTSNPN and CDR2 SVGIG (reference sequence). The CDR3 has 16 amino acids. The trim removed 0 bases at V and 10 bases at J, leaving 12 bases unmatched. CDR3 sequence reads: CAWSVGRGLAESPLHF. The CDR3 DNA follows: TGTGCCTGGAGTGTGGGAAGGGGGCTAGCAGAATCACCCCTCCACTTT.

The chain recombines TRBV7-9 with TRBJ1-2; no reliable D call. CDR3 length equals 15 residues. CDR1 is SEHNR and CDR2 is FQNEAQ in the germline V gene (reference sequence). V gave up 4 bases and J gave up 4 bases, with 16 bases separating them. The CDR3 coding sequence is TGTGCCAGCAGCTCACGGGGTGAGGACCCCTATGGCTACACCTTC. Amino acid sequence: CASSSRGEDPYGYTF.

This clone was counted between two and nine times. V gene TRBV6-1 combines with J gene TRBJ2-1; D not certain. The germline V and J ends were trimmed by 0 bases and 9 bases, with 3 bases remaining between them. This CDR3 region has 11 residues. Germline-derived CDR1 and CDR2 are MNHNS and SASEGT. The CDR3 region is CASSEAGEQFF. Written as DNA, the CDR3 is TGTGCCAGCAGTGAAGCAGGTGAGCAGTTCTTC.

The chain links TRBV29-1 to TRBJ1-4; D is uncertain. Germline CDR1 SQVTM, CDR2 ANQGSEA. The length of the CDR3 is 12 residues. V lost 4 bases and J 4 bases, leaving 7 bases between the germline ends. In DNA, the CDR3 is TGCAGCGTTGCTCCAGATAATGAAAAACTGTTTTTT. This sequence encodes CSVAPDNEKLFF.

This clone came up a few times. The chain carries TRBV21-1 and TRBJ2-5; the table calls TRBD2, which could not be checked here. TRBV21-1 has pseudogene status. The CDR3 is 18 residues long. The CDR3 sequence: CASSKGTSGGLTGETQYF. CDR3 DNA sequence: TGTGCCAGCAGCAAGGGGACTAGCGGAGGCCTTACCGGGGAGACCCAGTACTTC.

This clone has only a few counts. The rearrangement joins TRBV6-1 to TRBJ2-5; D remains unclear. Germline CDR1 MNHNS, CDR2 SASEGT. The CDR3 totals 11 residues. Trimming stripped 7 bases from V and 2 bases from J, with 5 bases between. For the CDR3, the DNA is TGTGCCAGCACACAACAAGAGACCCAGTACTTC. This encodes CASTQQETQYF.

The chain links TRBV30 to TRBJ1-5; D remains unclear. Germline CDR1 and CDR2: GTSNPN and SVGIG (reference sequence). V dropped 4 bases and J dropped 6 bases, with 13 bases sitting between them. This CDR3 region has 13 residues. The CDR3 protein is CAWTLSEGQPQHF. CDR3 bases: TGTGCCTGGACCCTCTCGGAGGGTCAGCCCCAGCATTTT.

CDR3 in amino acids: CASSGTGGAGGYTF. DNA for the CDR3: TGTGCCAGCAGCGGGACAGGGGGCGCAGGGGGCTACACCTTC. The chain recombines TRBV9 with TRBJ1-2, with TRBD1 matching 11 bases. After removal of 3 bases from V and 8 bases from J, the junction contained 6 bases not matched to a gene. The CDR3 has 14 amino acids. CDR1 and CDR2 (germline): SGDLS, YYNGEE.

The J gene is TRBJ2-5, the V gene TRBV5-4; no clear D gene. V was pared by 4 bases and J by 5 bases, with 9 bases between. This CDR3 spans 12 amino acids. The V gene's germline CDR1 is SGHNT and CDR2 YYREEE (reference sequence). CDR3: CASSDQEETQYF. Here the CDR3 DNA reads TGTGCCAGCAGCGATCAGGAGGAGACCCAGTACTTC.

The J gene is TRBJ1-3, the V gene TRBV7-8, with D unresolved. The CDR3 is 14 amino acids. V dropped 10 bases and J dropped 0 bases, with 13 bases sitting between them. Germline values: CDR1 SGHVS, CDR2 FQNEAQ. The CDR3, as DNA: TGTGCCACCGCAGCCGGTAGCTCTGGAAACACCATATATTTT. This codes for CATAAGSSGNTIYF.

The chain carries TRBV19 and TRBJ2-1, with 11 bases fitting TRBD2. CDR3 length: 14 residues. Germline CDR1 is LNHDA and CDR2 is SQIVND (reference sequence). V trimming: 8 bases; J trimming: 3 bases; junction bases outside the gene matches: 3. CDR3 bases: TGTGCCAGTCGTAGCGGGAGGGGCTACAATGAGCAGTTCTTC. Encoded protein: CASRSGRGYNEQFF.

The chain joins TRBV2 to TRBJ2-7; no reliable D call. Trimming removed 4 bases at V and 3 bases at J, with 19 bases between. This CDR3 has 16 residues. Germline V gene data show CDR1 as SNHLY and CDR2 as FYNNEI. CDR3 sequence reads: CASSVPLAALGYEQYF. CDR3 DNA: TGTGCCAGCAGTGTTCCCCTGGCAGCCCTCGGCTACGAGCAGTACTTC.